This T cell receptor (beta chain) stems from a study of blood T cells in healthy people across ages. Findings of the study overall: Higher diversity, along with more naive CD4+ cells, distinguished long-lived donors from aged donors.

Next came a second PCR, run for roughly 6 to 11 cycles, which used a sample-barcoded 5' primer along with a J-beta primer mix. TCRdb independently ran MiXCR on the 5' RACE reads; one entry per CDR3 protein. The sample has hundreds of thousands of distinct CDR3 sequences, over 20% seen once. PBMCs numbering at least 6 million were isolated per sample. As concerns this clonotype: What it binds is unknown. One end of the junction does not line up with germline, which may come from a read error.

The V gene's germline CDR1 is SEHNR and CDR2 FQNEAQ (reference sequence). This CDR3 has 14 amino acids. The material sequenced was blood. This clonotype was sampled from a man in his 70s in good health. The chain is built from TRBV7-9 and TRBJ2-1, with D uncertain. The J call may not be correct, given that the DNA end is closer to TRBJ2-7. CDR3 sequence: CATSLEWASYEQYF. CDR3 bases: TGTGCCACCAGCTTAGAATGGGCTAGCTACGAGCAGTACTTC.